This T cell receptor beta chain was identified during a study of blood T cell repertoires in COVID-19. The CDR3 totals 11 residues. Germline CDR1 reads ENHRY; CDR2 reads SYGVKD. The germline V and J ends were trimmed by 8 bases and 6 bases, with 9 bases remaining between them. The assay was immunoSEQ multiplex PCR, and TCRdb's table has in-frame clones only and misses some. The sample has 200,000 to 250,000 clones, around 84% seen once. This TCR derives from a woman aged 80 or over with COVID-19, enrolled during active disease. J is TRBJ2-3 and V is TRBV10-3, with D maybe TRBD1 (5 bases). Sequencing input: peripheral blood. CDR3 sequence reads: CAIGAADTQYF. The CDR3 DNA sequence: TGTGCCATCGGGGCAGCGGATACGCAGTATTTT.